The 27 T cell receptor beta chains in this list originate from one sample, sequenced in a study of shared clonotypes between healthy human individuals. The data were produced by immunoSEQ multiplex PCR, yet TCRdb's version contains in-frame clones alone and is incomplete. This sample has approximately 510,000 clones, with 79% found just once. The source material was PBMCs. The receptors were sampled from a woman aged 40-49 years in good health. Some clones in this sample may be carry-over from other donors' samples.

This clone was recorded many times. This sequence joins TRBV7-9 and TRBJ2-3; TRBD1 matches at 7 bases. CDR3 length: 15 residues. The V gene end was trimmed by 5 bases and the J gene end by 2 bases; junction bases not matched to a gene: 7. Per germline, CDR1 SEHNR and CDR2 FQNEAQ (reference sequence). CDR3 coding DNA: TGTGCCAGCAGCCCGGGACAGACCTACACAGATACGCAGTATTTT. This encodes CASSPGQTYTDTQYF.

The chain is built from TRBV4-3 and TRBJ2-5; D tentatively fits TRBD1 or TRBD2 (7 bases each). V dropped 0 bases and J dropped 2 bases, with 19 bases sitting between them. CDR1 is LGHNA and CDR2 is YSLEER in the germline V gene. CDR3 length: 18 amino acids. Written as DNA, the CDR3 is TGCGCCAGCAGCCAAGATTTCCTTTCAGGGGGGGGACAAGAGACCCAGTACTTC. Its translation: CASSQDFLSGGGQETQYF.

The rearrangement uses TRBV30 and TRBJ2-5; D might be TRBD2 (6 bases). This CDR3 has 16 residues. Germline V gene data show CDR1 as GTSNPN and CDR2 as SVGIG (reference sequence). The ends were cut back, 0 bases at V and 0 bases at J, with 14 bases in the middle. CDR3 nucleotide sequence: TGTGCCTGGAGTGTACGGGCTAGCGTATACCAAGAGACCCAGTACTTC. It yields the protein CAWSVRASVYQETQYF.

The chain joins TRBV7-9 to TRBJ2-3; 14 bases line up with TRBD2. The CDR3 length is 16 residues. V lost 11 bases, J lost 0 bases, and 7 bases stayed unmatched. CDR1 is SEHNR and CDR2 is FQNEAQ in the germline V gene (reference sequence). CDR3 protein: CAGGTSGSPSTDTQYF. DNA for the CDR3: TGTGCCGGGGGGACTAGCGGGAGCCCAAGCACAGATACGCAGTATTTT.

The chain employs TRBV18 and TRBJ1-5; D is perhaps TRBD1 (5 bases). Germline CDR1 is KGHSH and CDR2 is LQKENI. With 5 bases removed from V and 5 bases from J, the gap between germline ends came to 10 bases. CDR3 length equals 13 residues. The CDR3 sequence is CASSMDTDQPQHF. CDR3 bases: TGTGCCAGCTCAATGGACACTGATCAGCCCCAGCATTTT.

The gene calls are TRBV5-1 and TRBJ2-5; TRBD2 matches 7 bases. This CDR3 is built from 14 residues. Trimming removed 2 bases from V and 5 bases from J; junction bases left unmatched: 6. The germline gives CDR1 SGHRS, CDR2 YFSETQ. CDR3 residues: CASSLGGSGETQYF. DNA for the CDR3: TGCGCCAGCAGCTTAGGCGGGAGTGGGGAGACCCAGTACTTC.

The chain joins TRBV7-9 to TRBJ1-5; possible D gene TRBD1, 5 bases. This CDR3 comprises 13 residues. Trimming took off 2 bases at V and 7 bases at J, with 9 bases between the two ends. CDR1 and CDR2 (germline): SEHNR, FQNEAQ (reference sequence). The CDR3 sequence is CASSLQGRQPQHF. As DNA, the CDR3 is TGTGCCAGCAGCTTACAGGGCAGGCAGCCCCAGCATTTT.

V usage is TRBV7-8 and J usage is TRBJ1-2; D is uncertain. This CDR3 contains 14 residues. Trimming cost V 5 bases and J 5 bases, with 15 bases left between them. Germline-derived CDR1 and CDR2 are SGHVS and FQNEAQ. CDR3 protein: CASSALTGYYGYTF. In DNA, the CDR3 is TGTGCCAGCAGCGCCCTGACTGGGTATTATGGCTACACCTTC.

The sample holds a few counts of this clone. The CDR3 DNA reads as TGTGCCAGCAACCCCGGAAGGGGGACCTCCTACGAGCAGTACTTC. Amino acids: CASNPGRGTSYEQYF. V usage is TRBV7-9 and J usage is TRBJ2-7; possibly TRBD1 for D (6 bases). Germline CDR1 and CDR2: SEHNR and FQNEAQ (reference sequence). Trimming removed 7 bases at V and 0 bases at J, with 16 bases between. The CDR3 spans 15 residues.

The chain links TRBV6-5 to TRBJ1-2; perhaps TRBD1 as D (6 bases). Germline V gene lookup returns CDR1 MNHEY and CDR2 SVGAGI. The CDR3 length is 15 residues. With 8 bases removed from V and 1 base from J, the gap between germline ends came to 17 bases. The CDR3 here is CASGRDQGYNYGYTF. The CDR3 nucleotides read TGTGCCAGCGGCCGCGACCAGGGGTATAACTATGGCTACACCTTC.

The V gene is TRBV10-1, the J gene TRBJ2-3; D gene unclear. V was cut by 4 bases and J by 0 bases, with 11 bases left in between. The CDR3 is 15 residues long. Germline CDR1 WNHNN, CDR2 SYGVQD (reference sequence). CDR3 residues: CASSGRAVSTDTQYF. The CDR3, as DNA: TGCGCCAGCAGTGGACGGGCGGTCAGCACAGATACGCAGTATTTT.

The rearrangement uses TRBV7-3 and TRBJ2-1; 7 positions agree with TRBD2. Trimming took 4 bases from V and 2 from J; bases not matched to a gene: 8. CDR3 length: 16 amino acids. Germline CDR1 is SGHTA and CDR2 is FQGTGA. CDR3: CASSYVASGTYNEQFF. CDR3 in DNA: TGTGCCAGCAGCTATGTGGCTAGCGGAACCTACAATGAGCAGTTCTTC.

This clone has a single count. The chain is built from TRBV7-9 and TRBJ1-1; D unresolved. CDR1 and CDR2 (germline): SEHNR, FQNEAQ (reference sequence). V was pared by 5 bases and J by 5 bases, with 18 bases between. The CDR3 runs to 15 residues. CDR3 residues: CASSPRLDAATEAFF. The CDR3 bases are TGTGCCAGCAGCCCCAGGCTAGACGCGGCGACTGAAGCTTTCTTT.

This clone has only a few counts. This CDR3 is also generated by other DNA sequences in the sample. This sequence joins TRBV19 and TRBJ1-5; D is perhaps TRBD1 (5 bases). Germline loops: CDR1 LNHDA, CDR2 SQIVND (reference sequence). The V gene lost 3 bases and the J gene lost 2 bases, with 11 bases spanning the gap. The CDR3 has 15 amino acids. The CDR3 sequence is CASSIGAGGNQPQHF. The CDR3, as DNA: TGTGCCAGTAGTATTGGGGCGGGGGGCAATCAGCCCCAGCATTTT.

The chain has TRBV27 and TRBJ2-5; a weak D match, TRBD2 (5 bases). V was clipped by 0 bases and J by 2 bases, with 10 bases between them. Germline values: CDR1 MNHEY, CDR2 SMNVEV (reference sequence). The CDR3 covers 15 residues. The CDR3 DNA is TGTGCCAGCAGTTTATCGGTGTCGGGGCAAGAGACCCAGTACTTC. Its translation is CASSLSVSGQETQYF.

This clone was detected once. V usage is TRBV7-8 and J usage is TRBJ2-2; a weak D match, TRBD2 (5 bases). The V end was cut by 1 base, the J end by 7 bases, with 10 bases between. From germline, CDR1 is SGHVS and CDR2 FQNEAQ. The CDR3 length is 14 residues. The CDR3 spells CASSLERAGGELFF. Here the CDR3 DNA reads TGTGCCAGCAGCTTAGAGAGGGCGGGCGGGGAGCTGTTTTTT. Looking up the rest from reference TRBV7-8 and TRBJ2-2 gives the full variable domain: GAGVSQSPRYKVAKRGQDVALRCDPISGHVSLFWYQQALGQGPEFLTYFQNEAQLDKSGLPSDRFFAERPEGSVSTLKIQRTQQEDSAVYLCASSLERAGGELFFGEGSRLTVL.

The rearrangement links TRBV7-2 to TRBJ2-7; TRBD1 matches 10 bases. CDR3 length: 15 amino acids. J lost 3 bases, V lost 1 base, and 3 bases had no gene match. CDR1 is SGHTA, CDR2 FQGNSA, per germline. The chain's CDR3 is CASSLGGQGVYEQYF. The CDR3 coding sequence is TGTGCCAGCAGCTTAGGTGGACAGGGGGTCTACGAGCAGTACTTC.

The chain employs TRBV6-1 and TRBJ1-5; D gene ambiguous. The CDR3 loop spans 12 amino acids. CDR1 and CDR2 from the germline V gene are MNHNS and SASEGT. The ends were cut back, 3 bases at V and 3 bases at J, with 3 bases in the middle. This chain's CDR3 is CASSEPNQPQHF. In DNA form, the CDR3 reads TGTGCCAGCAGTGAGCCCAATCAGCCCCAGCATTTT.

This clone came up many times. The V gene is TRBV2, the J gene TRBJ1-2, with 10 bases aligning to TRBD1. CDR1 and CDR2 from the germline V gene are SNHLY and FYNNEI. The CDR3 sequence is 13 residues long. V was pared by 7 bases and J by 3 bases, with 2 bases of the junction left unmatched. This CDR3 is CASMGTGDYGYTF. CDR3 sequence (DNA): TGTGCCAGCATGGGGACAGGGGACTATGGCTACACCTTC. Filled out from reference TRBV2 and TRBJ1-2, the complete variable domain reads EPEVTQTPSHQVTQMGQEVILRCVPISNHLYFYWYRQILGQKVEFLVSFYNNEISEKSEIFDDQFSVERPDGSNFTLKIRSTKLEDSAMYFCASMGTGDYGYTFGSGTRLTVV.

The chain joins TRBV7-3 to TRBJ2-2; no firm D call. Trimming removed 2 bases at V and 4 bases at J, with 8 bases between. CDR3 size: 14 residues. Germline V gene data show CDR1 as SGHTA and CDR2 as FQGTGA. CDR3 in amino acids: CASSLRYGTGELFF. In nucleotides, the CDR3 is TGTGCCAGCAGCTTACGATATGGCACCGGGGAGCTGTTTTTT.

About this clone itself: This could be a read error, since a much larger clone is one nucleotide away. The chain uses TRBV4-2 and TRBJ2-1, with D unresolved. Trimming left V 3 bases short and J 5 bases short, with 2 bases between. The CDR3 totals 11 residues. Per the germline V gene, CDR1 is LGHNA and CDR2 is YNFKEQ. The CDR3: CASSHNNEQFF. In DNA form, the CDR3 reads TGTGCCAGCAGCCACAACAATGAGCAGTTCTTC.

V usage is TRBV19 and J usage is TRBJ2-7; D call uncertain. The ends were cut back, 1 base at V and 9 bases at J, with 7 bases in the middle. The CDR3 spans 11 residues. The V gene's germline CDR1 is LNHDA and CDR2 SQIVND (reference sequence). The CDR3 region has the DNA TGTGCCAGTAGTATAGCCGGCAGGCAGTACTTC. Its translation is CASSIAGRQYF. The entire variable domain, with the rest obtained from reference TRBV19 and TRBJ2-7, is as follows: DGGITQSPKYLFRKEGQNVTLSCEQNLNHDAMYWYRQDPGQGLRLIYYSQIVNDFQKGDIAEGYSVSREKKESFPLTVTSAQKNPTAFYLCASSIAGRQYFGPGTRLTVT.

This clone was seen once. This sample includes further DNA sequences coding for the same CDR3. The J gene is TRBJ1-3, the V gene TRBV5-1; D uncertain. V lost 0 bases and J 4 bases, leaving 8 bases between the germline ends. The germline CDR1 and CDR2 sequences are SGHRS and YFSETQ. CDR3 length: 14 amino acids. The chain's CDR3 is CASSLEVSGNTIYF. In DNA, the CDR3 is TGCGCCAGCAGCTTGGAGGTGTCCGGAAACACCATATATTTT. The full variable domain, its missing parts supplied by reference TRBV5-1 and TRBJ1-3, is KAGVTQTPRYLIKTRGQQVTLSCSPISGHRSVSWYQQTPGQGLQFLFEYFSETQRNKGNFPGRFSGRQFSNSRSEMNVSTLELGDSALYLCASSLEVSGNTIYFGEGSWLTVV.

The genes are TRBV28 and TRBJ2-1; 9 nucleotides line up with TRBD1. This CDR3 spans 16 amino acids. The germline V gene has CDR1 MDHEN and CDR2 SYDVKM. V lost 4 bases to trimming and J lost 5 bases; unmatched junction nucleotides: 9. DNA of the CDR3: TGTGCCAGCAGTTCATACGGACAGGGGACCCACAATGAGCAGTTCTTC. Protein sequence: CASSSYGQGTHNEQFF.

This chain joins TRBV28 and TRBJ1-2, with TRBD1 matching 11 bases. The CDR3 runs 14 residues. Germline V gene data show CDR1 as MDHEN and CDR2 as SYDVKM. V lost 6 bases, J lost 7 bases, and 7 bases stayed unmatched. In DNA, the CDR3 is TGTGCCAGCAGGGACAGGGGGCGCGAAAGTGGCTACACCTTC. Its protein product is CASRDRGRESGYTF.

This chain uses TRBV5-1 with TRBJ2-1; D is possibly TRBD1 (5 bases). This CDR3 region has 13 residues. The V gene's germline CDR1 is SGHRS and CDR2 YFSETQ. Trimming cost V 4 bases and J 10 bases, with 15 bases left between them. CDR3 bases: TGCGCCAGCAGCCTTGATACAGGTGCGGAGCAGTTCTTC. Encoded protein: CASSLDTGAEQFF.

CDR3 region: CSARLAGGREQYF. CDR3 nucleotide sequence: TGCAGCGCGCGACTAGCGGGAGGTCGCGAGCAGTACTTC. The genes are TRBV29-1 and TRBJ2-7; 13 bases line up with TRBD2. The V segment lost 7 bases and the J segment 6 bases; nucleotides outside the gene matches: 6. The CDR3 sequence is 13 residues long. Germline CDR1 SQVTM, CDR2 ANQGSEA.